These T cell receptor beta chains were read from a single sample in a study of T cells in Graves' hyperthyroidism and ophthalmopathy. MiXCR was run by TCRdb on the multiplex PCR reads, yielding one entry per CDR3 protein. The sample shows 650,000 to 800,000 distinct CDR3 sequences, 45% of them seen only once. Sequencing was done on a sample of peripheral blood or thyroid tissue (not recorded which). The receptors were sampled from an adult man with Graves' disease, either hyperthyroidism or ophthalmopathy (not recorded which). The CDR3 runs from the conserved cysteine through the conserved F or W. A D gene is named only where the DNA matches it firmly. Size is omitted from some rows. Given values are once, few, many or a class for expanded clones.

clone size: once; J gene: TRBJ1-1; V gene: TRBV29-1; D gene: .; CDR3 length: 12; CDR3 protein: CSVEPPLREAFF; CDR3 DNA: TGCAGCGTGGAGCCCCCTCTCCGGGAGGCTTTCTTT
clone size: .; J gene: TRBJ2-7; V gene: TRBV7-9; D gene: TRBD1; CDR3 length: 14; CDR3 protein: CASSSTGQGNEQYF; CDR3 DNA: TGTGCCAGCAGCTCAACGGGACAGGGAAACGAGCAGTACTTC
clone size: .; J gene: TRBJ1-1; V gene: TRBV7-3; D gene: TRBD1; CDR3 length: 15; CDR3 protein: CASSLSPGTGSGAFF; CDR3 DNA: TGTGCCAGCAGCTTAAGTCCCGGGACAGGGTCTGGAGCTTTCTTT
clone size: few; J gene: TRBJ2-5; V gene: TRBV13; D gene: TRBD2; CDR3 length: 17; CDR3 protein: CASSLFSGSDTQETQYF; CDR3 DNA: TGTGCCAGCAGCTTGTTTAGCGGGAGTGATACACAAGAGACCCAGTACTTC
clone size: .; J gene: TRBJ1-3; V gene: TRBV5-1; D gene: .; CDR3 length: 16; CDR3 protein: CASSLELTNTGNTIYF; CDR3 DNA: TGCGCCAGCAGCTTGGAGCTAACAAATACTGGAAACACCATATATTTT
clone size: .; J gene: TRBJ1-1; V gene: TRBV6-1; D gene: .; CDR3 length: 13; CDR3 protein: CASSYSSDTEAFF; CDR3 DNA: TGTGCCAGCAGTTACTCGTCGGACACTGAAGCTTTCTTT
clone size: many; J gene: TRBJ2-7; V gene: TRBV29-1; D gene: .; CDR3 length: 14; CDR3 protein: CSVDTDMTSYEQYF; CDR3 DNA: TGCAGCGTTGACACCGACATGACATCCTACGAGCAGTACTTC
clone size: .; J gene: TRBJ1-4; V gene: TRBV20-1; D gene: .; CDR3 length: 14; CDR3 protein: CSARDPAGRGGLFF; CDR3 DNA: TGCAGTGCTAGAGATCCGGCAGGCCGGGGGGGACTGTTTTTT
clone size: .; J gene: TRBJ2-6; V gene: TRBV7-2; D gene: .; CDR3 length: 17; CDR3 protein: CASSQGPLGAGANVLTF; CDR3 DNA: TGTGCCAGCAGCCAAGGGCCTCTGGGCGCTGGGGCCAACGTCCTGACTTTC
clone size: many; J gene: TRBJ1-2; V gene: TRBV9; D gene: .; CDR3 length: 14; CDR3 protein: CASSFGTLKYGYTF; CDR3 DNA: TGTGCCAGCAGCTTCGGGACGTTAAAGTATGGCTACACCTTC
clone size: many; J gene: TRBJ1-2; V gene: TRBV7-9; D gene: TRBD1; CDR3 length: 13; CDR3 protein: CASSLDRVGGYTF; CDR3 DNA: TGTGCCAGCAGTCTCGACAGGGTGGGCGGCTACACCTTC
clone size: few; J gene: TRBJ1-6; V gene: TRBV7-2; D gene: TRBD1; CDR3 length: 16; CDR3 protein: CASSLEGALYNSPLHF; CDR3 DNA: TGTGCCAGCAGCTTAGAGGGGGCCCTCTATAATTCACCCCTCCACTTT
clone size: .; J gene: TRBJ1-3; V gene: TRBV5-1; D gene: .; CDR3 length: 14; CDR3 protein: CASSHGEPGNTIYF; CDR3 DNA: TGCGCCAGCAGCCACGGGGAGCCTGGAAACACCATATATTTT
clone size: .; J gene: TRBJ1-5; V gene: TRBV7-9; D gene: .; CDR3 length: 13; CDR3 protein: CASSRGGYQPQHF; CDR3 DNA: TGTGCCAGCAGCCGGGGGGGGTATCAGCCCCAGCATTTT
clone size: .; J gene: TRBJ2-1; V gene: TRBV19; D gene: .; CDR3 length: 12; CDR3 protein: CASSIAGSEQFF; CDR3 DNA: TGTGCCAGTAGTATAGCGGGTAGTGAGCAGTTCTTC
clone size: many; J gene: TRBJ2-5; V gene: TRBV2; D gene: .; CDR3 length: 12; CDR3 protein: CASSELRETQYF; CDR3 DNA: TGTGCCAGCAGTGAACTCCGTGAGACCCAGTACTTC
clone size: .; J gene: TRBJ1-4; V gene: TRBV20-1; D gene: TRBD1; CDR3 length: 12; CDR3 protein: CSARQQGEKLFF; CDR3 DNA: TGCAGTGCTAGACAACAGGGGGAAAAACTGTTTTTT